The T cell receptor (beta chain) under discussion was sequenced for a study of naive and memory T cell subsets. This clonotype was counted between two and nine times. The V and J ends lost 4 bases and 6 bases respectively, with 18 bases between them. CDR3 length equals 14 residues. Germline-derived CDR1 and CDR2 are SQVTM and ANQGSEA. Both TRBC1 and TRBC2 were covered by a beta constant-region primer of two equimolar oligonucleotides. Each CDR3 protein gets one entry after TCRdb re-called the UMI-ligation and nested PCR reads with MiXCR. The table lists tens of thousands of distinct CDR3 sequences, 13% of them singletons, with 22% in the top ten. After CD4 positive bead selection, the CD4-negative fraction gave CD8 T cells.

The sample consisted of effector memory CD4+ T cells from blood. As to subset: effector memory, CD45RA- CD27-. This TCR derives from a human donor in good health. The V call is TRBV29-1, the J call TRBJ1-1; D not resolved. The CDR3 loop is CSVVIKSRGAEAFF. Here the CDR3 DNA reads TGCAGCGTTGTAATTAAGTCACGGGGAGCTGAAGCTTTCTTT.